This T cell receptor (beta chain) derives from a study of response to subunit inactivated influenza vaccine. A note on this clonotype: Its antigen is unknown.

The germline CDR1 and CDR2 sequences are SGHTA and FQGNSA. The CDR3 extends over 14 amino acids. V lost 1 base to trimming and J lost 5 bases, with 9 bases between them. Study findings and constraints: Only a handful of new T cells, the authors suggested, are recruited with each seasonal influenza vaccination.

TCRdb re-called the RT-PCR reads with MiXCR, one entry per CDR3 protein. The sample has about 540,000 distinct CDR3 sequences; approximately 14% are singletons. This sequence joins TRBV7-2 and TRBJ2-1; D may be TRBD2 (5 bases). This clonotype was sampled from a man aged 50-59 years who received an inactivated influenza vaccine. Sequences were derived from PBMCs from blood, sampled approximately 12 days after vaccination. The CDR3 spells CASSLGRADNEQFF. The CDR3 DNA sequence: TGTGCCAGCAGCTTAGGGCGGGCCGACAATGAGCAGTTCTTC.